This T cell receptor (beta chain) derives from a study of cytomegalovirus exposure and HLA in healthy donors. Overall study: An early data release held 75 million to 100 million unique TCRs from HLA-typed donors.

PCR amplification relied on 60 Vbeta primers (plus 13 Jbeta primers). Measured with immunoSEQ multiplex PCR; TCRdb has only the in-frame clones, and not every one. The sample totals 68,000 or so clones. Study-wide results and caveats: Prediction of most subjects' HLA-A and HLA-B alleles by TCR beta sequences was reportedly accurate. According to reports, the classifier identified cytomegalovirus status with high specificity and sensitivity.

With V trimmed by 4 bases and J by 7 bases, 7 bases remained unmatched. Looked up from germline, CDR1 is MNHEY and CDR2 is SVGAGI. The length of the CDR3 is 14 residues. A remark on this clone: The antigen remains undetermined.

The V call is TRBV6-5, the J call TRBJ1-2, with 9 bases that match TRBD1. This TCR was recovered from a female donor in good health and CMV-seropositive. The sequencing input was PBMCs. Here the CDR3 DNA reads TGTGCCAGCAGTTCGTGGACAGGGGAAGGTGGCTACACCTTC. This gives the protein CASSSWTGEGGYTF.